A single sample gave rise to the 4 T cell receptor beta chains below, sequenced in a study of blood T cell repertoires in COVID-19. TCRdb's table, derived via immunoSEQ multiplex PCR, lists solely in-frame clones and lacks some. The data hold approximately 220,000 clones, with nearly 90% observed a single time. What was sequenced was PBMCs or T cells enriched from blood (not recorded which). The receptors shown here come from a man aged 25-40 years who had been exposed to COVID-19.

The chain joins TRBV25-1 to TRBJ2-3, with 10 bases lining up with TRBD1. The germline CDR1 and CDR2 sequences are MGHDK and SYGVNS. CDR3 length equals 15 residues. The V gene end was trimmed by 1 base and the J gene end by 6 bases; junction bases not matched to a gene: 4. As DNA, the CDR3 is TGTGCCAGCAGTGAATGGCGGGGACAGGGGGATACGCAGTATTTT. Translation gives CASSEWRGQGDTQYF.

The CDR3: CASSQGAQGSGNTIYF. CDR3 in DNA: TGCGCCAGCAGCCAAGGGGCTCAGGGATCTGGAAACACCATATATTTT. The gene calls are TRBV4-3 and TRBJ1-3; weak D call: TRBD1 (5 bases). Germline CDR1 LGHNA, CDR2 YSLEER. V gave up 1 base and J gave up 1 base, with 11 bases separating them. The CDR3 has 16 amino acids.

The chain combines TRBV7-9 with TRBJ1-6, with 7 bases that match TRBD1. V gave up 6 bases and J gave up 10 bases; unmatched junction bases: 15. The CDR3 covers 16 residues. Per germline, CDR1 SEHNR and CDR2 FQNEAQ (reference sequence). The CDR3 nucleotides read TGTGCCAGCAGGAAAATGAAGGGACAGCAGGGATCACCCCTCCACTTT. This translates into CASRKMKGQQGSPLHF.

V gene TRBV4-1 combines with J gene TRBJ1-5; TRBD1 matches at 8 bases. Germline values: CDR1 MGHRA, CDR2 YSYEKL. CDR3 length: 20 amino acids. V trimming: 0 bases; J trimming: 0 bases; junction bases outside the gene matches: 13. This CDR3 is CASSQEIKGTGSYSNQPQHF. The CDR3 DNA follows: TGCGCCAGCAGCCAAGAGATAAAGGGGACAGGATCATATAGCAATCAGCCCCAGCATTTT.